This paragraph reports one T cell receptor (beta chain). Here immunoSEQ multiplex PCR was the method, and the copy in TCRdb shows in-frame clones only, minus some. The sample shows around 70,000 clones, 65% to 85% of them seen only once. The data originate from a study of control samples from healthy donors and cancer patients. The germline CDR1 and CDR2 sequences are SGHTA and FQGTGA. Trimming shortened V by 4 bases and J by 7 bases, and 11 bases separated the two germline ends. This CDR3 is built from 14 residues. This chain connects TRBV7-3 to TRBJ1-6; D is perhaps TRBD1 (5 bases). Input material: blood. This receptor was obtained from a man aged 55 to 70 in good health. The CDR3 here is CASSSTPGNSPLHF. For the CDR3, the DNA is TGTGCCAGCAGCTCAACCCCAGGGAATTCACCCCTCCACTTT.